One sample yielded the 5 T cell receptor beta chains listed below, sequenced in a study of cytomegalovirus exposure and HLA in healthy donors (dated by TCRdb to about 2017). Libraries were prepared through the immunoSEQ multiplex PCR assay. The multiplex PCR relied on a mix of 60 forward primers for TCR Vbeta segments and 13 reverse primers for TCR Jbeta segments. Imported from immuneACCESS, the table was reduced by TCRdb to in-frame sequences with V and J called. These copies leave out some clones; in studies compared against another copy, an unresolved V gene accounts for under half, and the cause of the remainder is not known. The sample yields roughly 130,000 clones; around two thirds were counted once. The ten largest account for approximately 2.6% of the sample. Sequencing used PBMCs. The receptors shown here come from a human donor in good health.

The chain couples TRBV29-1 to TRBJ2-7, with D hard to call. Germline V gives CDR1 SQVTM, CDR2 ANQGSEA. This CDR3 is 13 amino acids long. V lost 4 bases, J lost 0 bases, and 10 bases lay in between. The DNA of the CDR3 is TGCAGCGTTGGTACAGTTAGCTCCTACGAGCAGTACTTC. Amino acid sequence: CSVGTVSSYEQYF.

V and J are TRBV4-1 and TRBJ2-5, with 8 nucleotides matching TRBD1. The J call may be faulty, since TRBJ2-7 better matches the DNA end. Per germline, CDR1 MGHRA and CDR2 YSYEKL. This CDR3 has 17 residues. CDR3: CASSQEPGRGLTYEQYF. The CDR3, as DNA: TGCGCCAGCAGCCAAGAACCGGGCAGGGGGCTGACCTACGAGCAGTACTTC.

This clone was found a few times. This chain joins TRBV19 and TRBJ1-1, with 9 bases aligning to TRBD1. Germline CDR1 is LNHDA and CDR2 is SQIVND (reference sequence). Trimming at V came to 4 bases and at J to 4 bases, leaving 4 bases not matched to a gene. CDR3 length equals 14 residues. CDR3 bases: TGTGCCAGTAGTAATACAGGGGGCGGCACTGAAGCTTTCTTT. Translated: CASSNTGGGTEAFF. Supplemented by reference TRBV19 and TRBJ1-1, the full variable domain reads DGGITQSPKYLFRKEGQNVTLSCEQNLNHDAMYWYRQDPGQGLRLIYYSQIVNDFQKGDIAEGYSVSREKKESFPLTVTSAQKNPTAFYLCASSNTGGGTEAFFGQGTRLTVV.

The sample holds a few counts of this clone. V is TRBV29-1 and J is TRBJ2-7; 11 bases are shared with TRBD1. The germline V gene encodes CDR1 SQVTM and CDR2 ANQGSEA. Trimming took 5 bases from V and 7 from J; bases not matched to a gene: 13. This CDR3 contains 15 residues. This chain's CDR3 is CSVPERGGQGVEQYF. CDR3 bases: TGCAGCGTTCCGGAGAGGGGGGGACAGGGGGTTGAGCAGTACTTC.

Notes on this clone: Germline and junction disagree at one end, which may indicate a read error. The chain carries TRBV27 and TRBJ2-1; tentative D call: TRBD2 (6 bases). Germline CDR1 reads MNHEY; CDR2 reads SMNVEV (reference sequence). The CDR3 has 14 residues. CDR3 nucleotide sequence: TGTGCCAGTCAGCGGGTCGACTCCTACAATGAGCGGTTCTTC. Translating it yields CASQRVDSYNERFF.